A selection of T cell receptor beta chains follows, all from one sample in a study of Graves' ophthalmopathy and Graves' hyperthyroidism. MiXCR was run by TCRdb on the multiplex PCR reads, yielding one entry per CDR3 protein. The sample has roughly 350,000 distinct CDR3 sequences, about 18% seen once. The sample taken for sequencing was peripheral blood. The receptors originated from an adult woman with stable Graves' hyperthyroidism. Each CDR3 is given with its conserved first and last residue. D genes are given only for firm matches. Only some rows state a clone size, as once, few, many or a class for expanded clones.

>NA|TRBV6-1|NA|TRBJ2-5
CASSTGETQETQYF
TGTGCCAGCAGTACGGGGGAGACCCAAGAGACCCAGTACTTC
>TRBD1|TRBV9|many|TRBJ1-1
CASSVHQGAGDTEAFF
TGTGCCAGCAGCGTACACCAGGGGGCTGGAGACACTGAAGCTTTCTTT
>TRBD1|TRBV6-1|many|TRBJ1-5
CASSPRTGASNQPQHF
TGTGCCAGCAGTCCGCGGACAGGGGCAAGCAATCAGCCCCAGCATTTT
>NA|TRBV6-5|many|TRBJ2-5
CASRLTGLQETQYF
TGTGCCAGCAGACTAACCGGACTCCAAGAGACCCAGTACTTC
>NA|TRBV7-2|many|TRBJ1-1
CASSFLYQGLVEAFF
TGTGCCAGCAGCTTTTTGTACCAGGGGCTGGTTGAAGCTTTCTTT
>TRBD1|TRBV5-1|few|TRBJ1-1
CASAIQGAPEAFF
TGCGCCAGCGCTATACAGGGGGCCCCTGAAGCTTTCTTT
>TRBD1|TRBV7-9|few|TRBJ2-7
CASSAGGTGSYEQYF
TGTGCCAGCAGTGCAGGGGGCACTGGCTCCTACGAGCAGTACTTC
>TRBD1|TRBV29-1|many|TRBJ2-6
CSVGQGTSGANVLTF
TGCAGCGTTGGACAGGGTACCTCTGGGGCCAACGTCCTGACTTTC
>TRBD2|TRBV7-3|few|TRBJ2-2
CASSTGLAAGELFF
TGTGCCAGCAGCACTGGACTAGCCGCCGGGGAGCTGTTTTTT
>NA|TRBV5-1|many|TRBJ2-7
CASSLAGSTPYPKYEQYF
TGCGCCAGCAGCTTGGCGGGTAGCACACCTTATCCAAAATACGAGCAGTACTTC
>NA|TRBV12-3/TRBV12-4|many|TRBJ2-7
CASSLVGAYERYF
TGTGCCAGCAGTTTAGTGGGCGCCTACGAGCGGTACTTC
>TRBD2|TRBV7-2|medium-sized|TRBJ2-7
CASSPTSGMDKQYF
TGTGCCAGCAGCCCCACTAGCGGGATGGACAAGCAGTACTTC
>TRBD1|TRBV28|many|TRBJ2-7
CASSLYTGGYEQYF
TGTGCCAGCAGTTTATATACAGGGGGTTACGAGCAGTACTTC
>NA|TRBV19|many|TRBJ1-5
CASSILGKWQPQHF
TGTGCCAGTAGTATCCTAGGGAAGTGGCAGCCCCAGCATTTT
>TRBD2|TRBV6-1|many|TRBJ2-6
CASSGAAGGKGANVLTF
TGTGCCAGCAGTGGAGCAGCGGGAGGGAAAGGGGCCAACGTCCTGACTTTC
>TRBD1|TRBV12-3/TRBV12-4|many|TRBJ2-2
CASSSSTGGFPGELFF
TGTGCCAGCAGTTCCTCTACAGGGGGCTTTCCCGGGGAGCTGTTTTTT
>TRBD2|TRBV28|many|TRBJ2-7
CASSLRTSGSGEQYF
TGTGCCAGCAGTTTGAGGACTAGCGGGAGTGGGGAGCAGTACTTC
>NA|TRBV12-3/TRBV12-4|NA|TRBJ1-2
CASSFHRGRSNGYTF
TGTGCCAGCAGTTTCCATCGGGGCAGGTCAAATGGTTACACCTTC
>TRBD1|TRBV7-9|many|TRBJ2-5
CASIRQGRETQYF
TGTGCCAGCATTCGACAGGGAAGAGAGACCCAGTACTTC
>TRBD1|TRBV28|many|TRBJ1-1
CASSLLLAGGTLRPEAFF
TGTGCCAGCAGTTTACTTCTGGCAGGGGGTACGCTCCGGCCTGAAGCTTTCTTT
>NA|TRBV20-1|NA|TRBJ1-3
CSASTETGNTIYF
TGCAGTGCCTCGACAGAAACTGGAAACACCATATATTTT
>NA|TRBV13|many|TRBJ1-6
CASSLNRGSPLHF
TGTGCCAGCAGCTTAAATCGGGGTTCACCCCTCCACTTT
>NA|TRBV20-1|many|TRBJ2-3
CSAERTFRGTDTQYF
TGCAGTGCAGAGAGGACTTTTCGTGGCACAGATACGCAGTATTTT
>NA|TRBV30|many|TRBJ2-2
CAWSVRPQENTGELFF
TGTGCCTGGAGTGTACGTCCACAGGAGAACACCGGGGAGCTGTTTTTT
>NA|TRBV19|few|TRBJ1-6
CASSTLPGRWARNSPLHF
TGTGCCAGTAGTACTCTTCCGGGACGGTGGGCTAGGAATTCACCCCTCCACTTT
>NA|TRBV27|many|TRBJ1-1
CASSLWSGVGTEAFF
TGTGCCAGCAGTTTATGGTCAGGGGTGGGTACTGAAGCTTTCTTT
>NA|TRBV7-9|once|TRBJ2-7
CASSQTTGDYEQYF
TGTGCCAGCAGCCAGACGACAGGAGATTACGAGCAGTACTTC
>NA|TRBV6-2/TRBV6-3|many|TRBJ2-7
CASSYSPGFGDYEQYF
TGTGCCAGCAGTTACTCACCGGGTTTCGGGGACTACGAGCAGTACTTC
>NA|TRBV15|many|TRBJ1-1
CATSLTANTEAFF
TGTGCCACCAGCTTGACAGCGAACACTGAAGCTTTCTTT